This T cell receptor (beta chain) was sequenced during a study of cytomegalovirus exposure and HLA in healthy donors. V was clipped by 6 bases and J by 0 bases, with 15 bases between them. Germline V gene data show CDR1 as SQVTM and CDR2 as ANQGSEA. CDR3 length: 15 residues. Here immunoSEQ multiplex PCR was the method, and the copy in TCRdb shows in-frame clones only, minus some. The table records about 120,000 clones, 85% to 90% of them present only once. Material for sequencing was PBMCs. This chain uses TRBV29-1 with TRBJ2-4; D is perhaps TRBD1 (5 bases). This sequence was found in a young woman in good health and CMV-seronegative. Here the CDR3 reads CSVPTVPLAKNIQYF. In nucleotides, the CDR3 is TGCAGCGTCCCGACAGTACCACTAGCCAAAAACATTCAGTACTTC.